A selection of T cell receptor beta chains follows, all from one sample in a study of blood T cells in healthy people across ages. TCRdb processed the 5' RACE reads anew with MiXCR; each CDR3 protein has one entry. The sample holds 580,000 or so distinct CDR3 sequences, under 55% seen once. Material: blood. The origin of the receptors is a man older than 75 in good health. Both conserved end residues are trimmed from each CDR3. The order of the fields is V gene, J gene, CDR3 protein.

v_call: TRBV2
j_call: TRBJ2-5
cdr3_aa: ASSETGVREQY

v_call: TRBV29-1
j_call: TRBJ1-2
cdr3_aa: SAAWVGYGYT

v_call: TRBV6-2/TRBV6-3
j_call: TRBJ1-5
cdr3_aa: ASSPPTRQDQPQH

v_call: TRBV4-3
j_call: TRBJ2-1
cdr3_aa: ASSQDRISVGNNEQF

v_call: TRBV5-5
j_call: TRBJ2-3
cdr3_aa: ASSSGLAVGSDTQY

v_call: TRBV6-6
j_call: TRBJ2-7
cdr3_aa: ASSYPSGLEGLEQY

v_call: TRBV28
j_call: TRBJ2-1
cdr3_aa: ASSPVLVYNEQF

v_call: TRBV29-1
j_call: TRBJ2-7
cdr3_aa: SVSYEQY

v_call: TRBV11-1
j_call: TRBJ1-1
cdr3_aa: ASSYHAGNTEAF

v_call: TRBV20-1
j_call: TRBJ1-2
cdr3_aa: SAKTGSYGYT

v_call: TRBV20-1
j_call: TRBJ2-1
cdr3_aa: SAREASGTSSYNEQF

v_call: TRBV6-6
j_call: TRBJ2-1
cdr3_aa: ASSYRSGGAETQF

v_call: TRBV10-3
j_call: TRBJ2-7
cdr3_aa: AISDRDRTSYEQY

v_call: TRBV6-5
j_call: TRBJ2-7
cdr3_aa: ASSYVTPGTGLSYEQY

v_call: TRBV30
j_call: TRBJ1-1
cdr3_aa: AWSPRNTEAF

v_call: TRBV12-3/TRBV12-4
j_call: TRBJ1-1
cdr3_aa: ASSGEWGTEAF

v_call: TRBV29-1
j_call: TRBJ2-3
cdr3_aa: SVKDRDASTDTQY

v_call: TRBV7-3
j_call: TRBJ1-2
cdr3_aa: ASSPRQGGGYT

v_call: TRBV3-1
j_call: TRBJ2-3
cdr3_aa: ASSQAGLVRSTQY

v_call: TRBV10-3
j_call: TRBJ1-2
cdr3_aa: AISTPNSDGYT

v_call: TRBV20-1
j_call: TRBJ2-7
cdr3_aa: SAREGARGYEQY

v_call: TRBV9
j_call: TRBJ2-7
cdr3_aa: ASSRTSGGANEQY